One T cell receptor beta chain is described in this entry. Trimming removed 1 base from V and 5 bases from J; junction bases left unmatched: 5. The CDR3 contains 15 residues. The germline V gene encodes CDR1 LGHNA and CDR2 YNFKEQ. The data are from a study of blood T cell repertoires in COVID-19. Study context: The origin of the acute and convalescent COVID-19 samples was the United States, Italy and Spain. From T cells, B-cell-depleted T cells, or PBMCs came the material, which was cDNA or gDNA.

In the original workflow: Reference gene primer amplification gave estimated nucleated cell counts. Using immunoSEQ multiplex PCR, the repertoire was profiled, and TCRdb retains in-frame clones only, with some absent. V and J calls and clone size come straight from that table; D and trimming were deduced from the DNA. In the table there are about 78,000 clones, more than 80% of which are singletons. The source of this sequence is a woman aged 80 or over with acute or convalescent COVID-19. Material: peripheral blood. This sequence joins TRBV4-2 and TRBJ1-5, with 7 nucleotides matching TRBD1. The CDR3 loop is CASSQAQGRDQPQHF. The CDR3 DNA reads as TGTGCCAGCAGCCAAGCACAGGGGCGCGATCAGCCCCAGCATTTT.